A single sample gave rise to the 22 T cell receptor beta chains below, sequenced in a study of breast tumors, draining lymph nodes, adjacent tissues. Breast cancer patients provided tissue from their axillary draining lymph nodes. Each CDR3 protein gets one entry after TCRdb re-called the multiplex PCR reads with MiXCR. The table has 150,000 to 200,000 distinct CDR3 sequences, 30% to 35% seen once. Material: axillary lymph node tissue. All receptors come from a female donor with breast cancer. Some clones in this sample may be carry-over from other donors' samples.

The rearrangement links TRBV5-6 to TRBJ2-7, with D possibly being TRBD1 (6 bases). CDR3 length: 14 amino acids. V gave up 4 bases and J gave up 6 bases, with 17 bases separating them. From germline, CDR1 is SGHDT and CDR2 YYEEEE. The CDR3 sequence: CASSRMGAQGEQYF. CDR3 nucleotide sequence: TGTGCCAGCAGCCGGATGGGGGCGCAGGGCGAGCAGTACTTC.

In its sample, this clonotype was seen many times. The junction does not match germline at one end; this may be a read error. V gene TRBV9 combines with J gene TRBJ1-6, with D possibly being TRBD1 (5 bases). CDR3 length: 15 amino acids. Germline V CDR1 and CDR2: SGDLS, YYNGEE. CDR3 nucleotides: TGTGCCAGCAGCAGGTCGGGACGGCATAATTCACCCCCCCACTTT. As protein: CASSRSGRHNSPPHF.

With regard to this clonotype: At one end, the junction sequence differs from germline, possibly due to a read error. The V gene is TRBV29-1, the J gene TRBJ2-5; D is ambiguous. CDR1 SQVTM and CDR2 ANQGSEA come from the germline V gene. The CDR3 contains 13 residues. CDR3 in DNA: TGCAGCGTCGTCCCAGCTGGGCAAGTGACCCAGTACTTC. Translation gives CSVVPAGQVTQYF. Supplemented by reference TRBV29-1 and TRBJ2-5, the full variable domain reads SAVISQKPSRDICQRGTSLTIQCQVDSQVTMMFWYRQQPGQSLTLIATANQGSEATYESGFVIDKFPISRPNLTFSTLTVSNMSPEDSSIYLCSVVPAGQVTQYFGPGTRLLVL.

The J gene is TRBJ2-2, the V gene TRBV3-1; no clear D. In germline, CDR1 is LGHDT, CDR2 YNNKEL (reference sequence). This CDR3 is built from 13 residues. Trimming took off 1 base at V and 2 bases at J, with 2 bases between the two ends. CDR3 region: CASSQVNTGELFF. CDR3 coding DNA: TGTGCCAGCAGCCAAGTAAACACCGGGGAGCTGTTTTTT.

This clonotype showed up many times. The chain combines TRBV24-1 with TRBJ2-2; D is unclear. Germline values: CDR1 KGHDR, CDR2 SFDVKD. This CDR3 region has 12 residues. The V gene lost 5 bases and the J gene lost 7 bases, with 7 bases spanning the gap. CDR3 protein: CATSASDGELFF. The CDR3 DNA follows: TGTGCCACCAGTGCTTCAGACGGGGAGCTGTTTTTT.

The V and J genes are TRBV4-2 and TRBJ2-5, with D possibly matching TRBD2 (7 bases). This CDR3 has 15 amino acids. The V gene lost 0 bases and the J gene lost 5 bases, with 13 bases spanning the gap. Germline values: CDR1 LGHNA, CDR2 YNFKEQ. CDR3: CASSQEGGGQETQYF. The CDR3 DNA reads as TGTGCCAGCAGCCAAGAAGGGGGGGGTCAGGAGACCCAGTACTTC.

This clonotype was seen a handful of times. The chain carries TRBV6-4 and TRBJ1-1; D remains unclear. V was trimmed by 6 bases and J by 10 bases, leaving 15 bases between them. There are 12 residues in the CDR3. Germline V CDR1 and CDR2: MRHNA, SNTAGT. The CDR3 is CASRGLGGVAFF. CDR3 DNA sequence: TGTGCCAGCAGGGGTCTGGGTGGCGTAGCTTTCTTT.

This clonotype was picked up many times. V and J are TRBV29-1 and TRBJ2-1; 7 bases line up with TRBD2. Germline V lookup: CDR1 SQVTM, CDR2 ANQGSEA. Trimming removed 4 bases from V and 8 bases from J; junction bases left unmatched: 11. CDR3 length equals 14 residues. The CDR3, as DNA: TGCAGCGTTGTGGCGAGACTAGCCGGCTATGAGCAGTTCTTC. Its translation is CSVVARLAGYEQFF.

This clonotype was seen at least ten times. CDR3 bases: TGTGCCAGCAGCCAACACTCCGGCACCCCTGGCGAGCAGTACTTC. The encoded protein is CASSQHSGTPGEQYF. The chain couples TRBV7-2 to TRBJ2-7; D is unclear. The V and J ends lost 5 bases and 6 bases respectively, with 20 bases between them. The CDR3 spans 15 residues. Germline CDR1 SGHTA, CDR2 FQGNSA.

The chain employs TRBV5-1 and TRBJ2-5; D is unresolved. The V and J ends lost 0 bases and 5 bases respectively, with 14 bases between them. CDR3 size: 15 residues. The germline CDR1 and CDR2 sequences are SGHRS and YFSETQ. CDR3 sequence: CASSLDLDILETQYF. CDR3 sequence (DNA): TGCGCCAGCAGCTTGGACCTTGACATTCTGGAGACCCAGTACTTC.

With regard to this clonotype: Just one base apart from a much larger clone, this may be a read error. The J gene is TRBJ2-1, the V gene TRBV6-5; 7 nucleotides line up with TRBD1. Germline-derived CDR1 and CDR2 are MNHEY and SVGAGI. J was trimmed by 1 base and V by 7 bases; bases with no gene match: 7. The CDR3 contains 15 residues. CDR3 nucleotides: TGTGCCAGCAACCCGACAGGGCTATCCTACAATGAGCAGTTCTTC. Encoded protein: CASNPTGLSYNEQFF.

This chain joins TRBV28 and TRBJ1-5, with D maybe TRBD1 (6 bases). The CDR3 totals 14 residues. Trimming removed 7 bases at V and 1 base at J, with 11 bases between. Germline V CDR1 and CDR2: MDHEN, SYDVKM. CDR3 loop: CASIIGGSNQPQHF. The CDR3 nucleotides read TGTGCCAGCATCATAGGGGGGAGCAATCAGCCCCAGCATTTT.

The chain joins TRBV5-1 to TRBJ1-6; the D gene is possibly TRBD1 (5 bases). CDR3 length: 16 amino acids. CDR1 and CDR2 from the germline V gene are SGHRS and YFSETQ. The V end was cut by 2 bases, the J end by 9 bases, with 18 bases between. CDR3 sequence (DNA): TGCGCCAGCAGCTTTGATGGAACAGGCGGTGGTTCACCCCTCCACTTT. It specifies CASSFDGTGGGSPLHF. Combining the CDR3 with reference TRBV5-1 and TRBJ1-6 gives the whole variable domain KAGVTQTPRYLIKTRGQQVTLSCSPISGHRSVSWYQQTPGQGLQFLFEYFSETQRNKGNFPGRFSGRQFSNSRSEMNVSTLELGDSALYLCASSFDGTGGGSPLHFGNGTRLTVT.

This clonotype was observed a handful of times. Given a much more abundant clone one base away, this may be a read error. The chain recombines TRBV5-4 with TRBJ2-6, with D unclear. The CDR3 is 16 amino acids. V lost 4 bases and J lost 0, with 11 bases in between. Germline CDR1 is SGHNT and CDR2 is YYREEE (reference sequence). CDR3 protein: CASSTSDPSGANVLTF. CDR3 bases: TGTGCCAGCAGCACCTCTGACCCCTCTGGGGCCAACGTCCTGACTTTC.

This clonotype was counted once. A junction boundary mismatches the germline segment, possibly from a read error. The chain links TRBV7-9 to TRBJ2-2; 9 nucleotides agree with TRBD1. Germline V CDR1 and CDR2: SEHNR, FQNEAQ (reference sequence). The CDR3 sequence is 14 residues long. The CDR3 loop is CVSSRTGDAGELFF. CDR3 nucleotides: TGTGTCAGCAGCCGGACAGGGGACGCCGGGGAGCTGTTTTTT.

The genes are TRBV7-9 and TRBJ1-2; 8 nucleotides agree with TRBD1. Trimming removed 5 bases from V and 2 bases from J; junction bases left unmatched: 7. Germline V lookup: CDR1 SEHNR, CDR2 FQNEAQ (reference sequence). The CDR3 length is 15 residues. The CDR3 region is CASSTQGALNYGYTF. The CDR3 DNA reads TGTGCCAGCAGCACCCAGGGGGCGTTGAACTATGGCTACACCTTC. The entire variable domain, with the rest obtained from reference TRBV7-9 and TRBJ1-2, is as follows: DTGVSQNPRHKITKRGQNVTFRCDPISEHNRLYWYRQTLGQGPEFLTYFQNEAQLEKSRLLSDRFSAERPKGSFSTLEIQRTEQGDSAMYLCASSTQGALNYGYTFGSGTRLTVV.

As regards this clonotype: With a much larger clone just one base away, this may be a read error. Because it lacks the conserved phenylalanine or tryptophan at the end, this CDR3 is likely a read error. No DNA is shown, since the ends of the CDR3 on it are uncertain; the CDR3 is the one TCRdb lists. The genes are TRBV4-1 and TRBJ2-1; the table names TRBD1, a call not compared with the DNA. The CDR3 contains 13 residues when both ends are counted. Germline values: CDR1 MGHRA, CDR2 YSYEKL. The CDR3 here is CASSQEGYRGEFS.

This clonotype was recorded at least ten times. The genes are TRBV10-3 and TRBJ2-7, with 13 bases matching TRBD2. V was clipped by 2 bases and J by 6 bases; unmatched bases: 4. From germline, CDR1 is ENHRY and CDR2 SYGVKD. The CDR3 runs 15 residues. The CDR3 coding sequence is TGTGCCATCAGTGAGGGACTAGCGGGAGACCTCGAGCAGTACTTC. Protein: CAISEGLAGDLEQYF.

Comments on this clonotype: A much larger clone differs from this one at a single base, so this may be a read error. In DNA form, the CDR3 reads TGTGCCAGCAGCCAAGATATGATACAGGGTGAGAACGCGCAGTACTTC. Translation gives CASSQDMIQGENAQYF. The chain carries TRBV14 and TRBJ2-7; D might be TRBD1 (6 bases). The V and J ends lost 0 bases and 9 bases respectively, with 21 bases between them. Per germline, CDR1 SGHDN and CDR2 FVKESK. The CDR3 contains 16 residues.

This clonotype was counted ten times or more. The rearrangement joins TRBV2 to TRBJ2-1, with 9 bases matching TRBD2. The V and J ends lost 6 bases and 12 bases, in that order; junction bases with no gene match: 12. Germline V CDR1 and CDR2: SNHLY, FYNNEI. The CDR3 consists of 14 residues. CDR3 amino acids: CASRSGTSSSVQFF. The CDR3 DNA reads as TGTGCCAGCAGATCCGGGACTAGCTCCTCCGTGCAGTTCTTC.

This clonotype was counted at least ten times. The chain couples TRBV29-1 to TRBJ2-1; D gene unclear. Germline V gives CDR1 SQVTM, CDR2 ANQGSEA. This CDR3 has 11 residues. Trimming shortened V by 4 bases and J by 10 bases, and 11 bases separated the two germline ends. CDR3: CSVATLVEQFF. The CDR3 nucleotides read TGCAGCGTTGCCACCCTTGTGGAGCAGTTCTTC.

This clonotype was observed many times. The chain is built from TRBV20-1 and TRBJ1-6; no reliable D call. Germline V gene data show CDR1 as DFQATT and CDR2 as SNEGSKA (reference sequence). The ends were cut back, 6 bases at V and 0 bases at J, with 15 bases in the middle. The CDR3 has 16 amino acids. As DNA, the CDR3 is TGCAGTGCCAGTAGGTCCCGATCCTCCTATAATTCACCCCTCCACTTT. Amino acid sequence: CSASRSRSSYNSPLHF.